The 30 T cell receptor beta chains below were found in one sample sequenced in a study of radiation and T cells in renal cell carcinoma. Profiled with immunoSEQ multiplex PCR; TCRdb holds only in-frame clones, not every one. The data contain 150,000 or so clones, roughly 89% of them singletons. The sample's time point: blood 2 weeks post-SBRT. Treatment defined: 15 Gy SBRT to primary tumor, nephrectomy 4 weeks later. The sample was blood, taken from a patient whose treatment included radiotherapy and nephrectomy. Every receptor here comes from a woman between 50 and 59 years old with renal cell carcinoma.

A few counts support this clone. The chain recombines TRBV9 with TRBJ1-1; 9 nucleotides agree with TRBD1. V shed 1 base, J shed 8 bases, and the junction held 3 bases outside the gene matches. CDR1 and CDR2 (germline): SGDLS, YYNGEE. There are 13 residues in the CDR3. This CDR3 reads CASSVRGQGEAFF. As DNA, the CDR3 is TGTGCCAGCAGCGTAAGGGGACAGGGAGAAGCTTTCTTT.

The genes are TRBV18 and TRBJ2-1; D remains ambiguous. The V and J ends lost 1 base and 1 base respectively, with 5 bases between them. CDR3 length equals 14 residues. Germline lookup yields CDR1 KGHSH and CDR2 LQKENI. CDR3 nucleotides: TGTGCCAGCTCACCACGCCCATCCTACAATGAGCAGTTCTTC. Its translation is CASSPRPSYNEQFF.

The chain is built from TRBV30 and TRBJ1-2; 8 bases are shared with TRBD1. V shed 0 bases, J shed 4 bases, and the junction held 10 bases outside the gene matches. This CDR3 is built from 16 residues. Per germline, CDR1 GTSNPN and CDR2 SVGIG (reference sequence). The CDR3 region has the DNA TGTGCCTGGAGTGTAGTAGCCGGGACAGGCGCCTATGGCTACACCTTC. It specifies CAWSVVAGTGAYGYTF.

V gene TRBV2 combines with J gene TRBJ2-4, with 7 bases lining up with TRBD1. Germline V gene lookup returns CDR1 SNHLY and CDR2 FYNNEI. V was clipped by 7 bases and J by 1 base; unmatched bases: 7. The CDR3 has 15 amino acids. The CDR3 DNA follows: TGTGCCAGCAATAAAATGACAGGGGCCAAAAACATTCAGTACTTC. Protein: CASNKMTGAKNIQYF. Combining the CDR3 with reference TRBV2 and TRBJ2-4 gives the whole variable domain EPEVTQTPSHQVTQMGQEVILRCVPISNHLYFYWYRQILGQKVEFLVSFYNNEISEKSEIFDDQFSVERPDGSNFTLKIRSTKLEDSAMYFCASNKMTGAKNIQYFGAGTRLSVL.

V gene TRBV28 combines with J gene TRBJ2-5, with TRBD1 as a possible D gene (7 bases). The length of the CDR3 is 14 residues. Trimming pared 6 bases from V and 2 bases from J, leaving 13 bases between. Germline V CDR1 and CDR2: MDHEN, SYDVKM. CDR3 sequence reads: CASSYPGGQETQYF. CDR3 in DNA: TGTGCCAGCAGCTATCCAGGGGGGCAAGAGACCCAGTACTTC.

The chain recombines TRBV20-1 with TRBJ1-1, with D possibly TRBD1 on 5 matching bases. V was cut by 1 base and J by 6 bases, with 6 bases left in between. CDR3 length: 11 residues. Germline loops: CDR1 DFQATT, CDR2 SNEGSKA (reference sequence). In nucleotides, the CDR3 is TGCAGTGCTAGAGCGACAGCTGAAGCTTTCTTT. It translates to CSARATAEAFF.

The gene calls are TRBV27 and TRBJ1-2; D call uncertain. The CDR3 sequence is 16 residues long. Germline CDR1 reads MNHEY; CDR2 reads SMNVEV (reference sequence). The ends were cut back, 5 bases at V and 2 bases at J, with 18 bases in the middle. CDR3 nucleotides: TGTGCCAGCAGTCCCTGGGATCAAGCATCCAACTATGGCTACACCTTC. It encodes CASSPWDQASNYGYTF.

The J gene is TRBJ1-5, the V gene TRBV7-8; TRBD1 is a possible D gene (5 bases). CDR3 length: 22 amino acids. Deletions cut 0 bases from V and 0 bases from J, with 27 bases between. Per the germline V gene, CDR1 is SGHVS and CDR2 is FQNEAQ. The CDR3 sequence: CASSLARPQGADHVYSNQPQHF. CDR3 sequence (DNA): TGTGCCAGCAGCTTAGCCCGGCCCCAGGGCGCCGATCACGTTTATAGCAATCAGCCCCAGCATTTT.

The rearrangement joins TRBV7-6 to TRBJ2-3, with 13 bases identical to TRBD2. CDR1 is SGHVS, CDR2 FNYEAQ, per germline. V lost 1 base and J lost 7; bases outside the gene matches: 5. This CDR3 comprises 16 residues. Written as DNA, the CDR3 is TGTGCCAGCAGCTTAGGACTAGCGGGGGGAGTCAATACGCAGTATTTT. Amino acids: CASSLGLAGGVNTQYF.

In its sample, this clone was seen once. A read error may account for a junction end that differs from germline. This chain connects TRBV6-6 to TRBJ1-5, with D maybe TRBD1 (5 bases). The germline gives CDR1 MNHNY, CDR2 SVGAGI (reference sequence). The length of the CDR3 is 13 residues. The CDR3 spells CAITPHGGQAQHF. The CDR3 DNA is TGTGCCATCACACCCCACGGGGGTCAGGCCCAGCATTTT.

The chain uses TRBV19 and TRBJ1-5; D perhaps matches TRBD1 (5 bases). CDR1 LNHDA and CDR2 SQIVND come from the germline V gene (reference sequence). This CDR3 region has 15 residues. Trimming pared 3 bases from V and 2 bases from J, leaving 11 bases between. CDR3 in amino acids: CASSIEGVGNQPQHF. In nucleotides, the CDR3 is TGTGCCAGTAGTATCGAAGGGGTTGGCAATCAGCCCCAGCATTTT.

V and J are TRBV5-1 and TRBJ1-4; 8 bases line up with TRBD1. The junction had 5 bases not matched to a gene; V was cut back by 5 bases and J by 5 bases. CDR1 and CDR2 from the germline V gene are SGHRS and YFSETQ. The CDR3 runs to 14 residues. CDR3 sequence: CASRRTGTNEKLFF. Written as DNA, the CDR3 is TGCGCCAGCAGAAGGACAGGGACAAATGAAAAACTGTTTTTT.

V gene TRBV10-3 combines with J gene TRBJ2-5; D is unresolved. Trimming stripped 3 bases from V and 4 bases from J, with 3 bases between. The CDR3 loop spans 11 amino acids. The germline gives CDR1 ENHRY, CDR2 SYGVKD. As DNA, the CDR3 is TGTGCCATCAGTGAAGGAGAGACCCAGTACTTC. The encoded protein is CAISEGETQYF.

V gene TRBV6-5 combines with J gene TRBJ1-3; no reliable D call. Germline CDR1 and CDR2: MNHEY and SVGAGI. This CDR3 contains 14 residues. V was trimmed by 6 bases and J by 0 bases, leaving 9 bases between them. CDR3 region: CASSQTSSGNTIYF. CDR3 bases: TGTGCCAGCAGCCAGACAAGCTCTGGAAACACCATATATTTT.

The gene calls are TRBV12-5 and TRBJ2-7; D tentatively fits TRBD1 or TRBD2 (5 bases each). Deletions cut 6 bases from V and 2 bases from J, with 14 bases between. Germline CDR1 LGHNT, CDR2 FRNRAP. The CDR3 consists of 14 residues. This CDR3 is CASGFGPGPYEQYF. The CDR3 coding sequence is TGTGCTAGTGGCTTCGGCCCGGGGCCCTACGAGCAGTACTTC.

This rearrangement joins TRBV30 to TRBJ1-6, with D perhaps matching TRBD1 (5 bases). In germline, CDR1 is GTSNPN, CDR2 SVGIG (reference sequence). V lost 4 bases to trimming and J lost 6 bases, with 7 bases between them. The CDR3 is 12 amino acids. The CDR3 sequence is CAWNGGNSPLHF. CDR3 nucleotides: TGTGCCTGGAACGGGGGTAATTCACCCCTCCACTTT.

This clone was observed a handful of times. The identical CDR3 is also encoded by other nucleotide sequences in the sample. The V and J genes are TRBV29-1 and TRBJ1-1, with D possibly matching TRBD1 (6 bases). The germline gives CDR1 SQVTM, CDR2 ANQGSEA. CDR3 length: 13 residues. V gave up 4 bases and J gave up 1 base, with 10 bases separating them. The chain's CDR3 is CSVALQGNTEAFF. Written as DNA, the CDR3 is TGCAGCGTTGCGTTACAGGGGAACACTGAAGCTTTCTTT. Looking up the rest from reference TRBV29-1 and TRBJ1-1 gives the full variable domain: SAVISQKPSRDICQRGTSLTIQCQVDSQVTMMFWYRQQPGQSLTLIATANQGSEATYESGFVIDKFPISRPNLTFSTLTVSNMSPEDSSIYLCSVALQGNTEAFFGQGTRLTVV.

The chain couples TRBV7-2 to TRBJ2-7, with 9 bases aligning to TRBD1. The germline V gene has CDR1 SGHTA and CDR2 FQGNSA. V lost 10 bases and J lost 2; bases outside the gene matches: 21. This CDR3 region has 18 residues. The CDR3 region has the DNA TGTGCCATCGGAACAGGGGTGGGGAGGGGACAGGGAGCCTACGAGCAGTACTTC. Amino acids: CAIGTGVGRGQGAYEQYF.

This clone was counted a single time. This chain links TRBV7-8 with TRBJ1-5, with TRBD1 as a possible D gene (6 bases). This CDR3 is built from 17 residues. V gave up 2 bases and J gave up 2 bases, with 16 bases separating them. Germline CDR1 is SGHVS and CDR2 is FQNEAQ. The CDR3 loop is CASSLRGAGNGNQPQHF. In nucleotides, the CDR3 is TGTGCCAGCAGCTTACGGGGGGCAGGGAACGGCAATCAGCCCCAGCATTTT.

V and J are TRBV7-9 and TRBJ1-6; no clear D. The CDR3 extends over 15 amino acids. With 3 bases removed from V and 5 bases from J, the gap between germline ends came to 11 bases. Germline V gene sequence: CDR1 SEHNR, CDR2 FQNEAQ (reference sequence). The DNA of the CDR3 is TGTGCCAGCAGCTTTAACCAGGCGGATAATTCACCCCTCCACTTT. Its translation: CASSFNQADNSPLHF.

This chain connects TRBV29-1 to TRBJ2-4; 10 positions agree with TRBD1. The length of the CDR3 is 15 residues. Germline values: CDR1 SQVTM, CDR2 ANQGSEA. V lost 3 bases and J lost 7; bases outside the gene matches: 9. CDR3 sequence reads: CSVDASGQGRNIQYF. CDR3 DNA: TGCAGCGTTGACGCCTCGGGACAGGGGAGGAACATTCAGTACTTC.

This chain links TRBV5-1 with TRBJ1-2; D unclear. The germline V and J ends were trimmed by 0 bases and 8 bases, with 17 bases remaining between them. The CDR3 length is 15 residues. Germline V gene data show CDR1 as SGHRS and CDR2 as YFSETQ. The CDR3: CASSLEVASTGGYTF. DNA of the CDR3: TGCGCCAGCAGCTTGGAGGTGGCCTCAACCGGCGGCTACACCTTC.

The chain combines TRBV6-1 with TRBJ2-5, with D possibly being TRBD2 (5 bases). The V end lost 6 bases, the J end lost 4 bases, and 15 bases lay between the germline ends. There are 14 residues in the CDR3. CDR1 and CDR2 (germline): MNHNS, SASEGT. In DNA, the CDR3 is TGTGCCAGCAGCATAGACCTGGGGAGAGAGACCCAGTACTTC. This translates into CASSIDLGRETQYF.

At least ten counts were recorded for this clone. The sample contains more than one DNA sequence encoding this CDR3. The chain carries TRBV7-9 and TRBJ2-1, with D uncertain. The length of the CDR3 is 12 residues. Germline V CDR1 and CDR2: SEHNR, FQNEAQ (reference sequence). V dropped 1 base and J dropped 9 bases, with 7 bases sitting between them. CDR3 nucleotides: TGTGCCAGCAGCTTAGTAACTCGTGAGCAGTTCTTC. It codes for CASSLVTREQFF.

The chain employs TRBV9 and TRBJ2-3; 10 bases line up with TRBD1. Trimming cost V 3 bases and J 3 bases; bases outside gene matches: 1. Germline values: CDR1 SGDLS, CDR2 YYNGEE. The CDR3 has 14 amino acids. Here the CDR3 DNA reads TGTGCCAGCAGCGAGGGACAGGGGACAGATACGCAGTATTTT. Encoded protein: CASSEGQGTDTQYF.

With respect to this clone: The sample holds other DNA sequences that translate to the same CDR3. CDR3 region: CASSFTGGPGELFF. The CDR3 coding sequence is TGTGCCAGCAGCTTTACTGGGGGTCCCGGGGAGCTGTTTTTT. The V call is TRBV7-2, the J call TRBJ2-2; either TRBD1 or TRBD2 may fit D (5 bases each). Trimming took 3 bases from V and 6 from J, leaving 11 bases between them. The CDR3 extends over 14 amino acids. CDR1 is SGHTA and CDR2 is FQGNSA in the germline V gene.

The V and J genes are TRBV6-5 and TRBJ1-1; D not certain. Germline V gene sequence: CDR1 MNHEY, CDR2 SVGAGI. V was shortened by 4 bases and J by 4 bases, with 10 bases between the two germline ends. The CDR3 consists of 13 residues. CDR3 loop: CASSSPTGTEAFF. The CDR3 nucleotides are TGTGCCAGCAGTTCCCCTACTGGCACTGAAGCTTTCTTT.

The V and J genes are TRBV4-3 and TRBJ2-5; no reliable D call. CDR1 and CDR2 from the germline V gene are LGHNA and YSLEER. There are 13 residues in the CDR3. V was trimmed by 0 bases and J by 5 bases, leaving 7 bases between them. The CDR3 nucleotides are TGCGCCAGCAGCCAAGAGGGCCAGGAGACCCAGTACTTC. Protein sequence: CASSQEGQETQYF.

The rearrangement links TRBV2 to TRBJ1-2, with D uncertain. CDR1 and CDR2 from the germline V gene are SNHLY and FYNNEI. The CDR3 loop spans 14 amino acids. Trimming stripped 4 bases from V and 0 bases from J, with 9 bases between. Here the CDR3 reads CASSVSHTNYGYTF. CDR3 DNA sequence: TGTGCCAGCAGTGTTAGTCACACTAACTATGGCTACACCTTC.

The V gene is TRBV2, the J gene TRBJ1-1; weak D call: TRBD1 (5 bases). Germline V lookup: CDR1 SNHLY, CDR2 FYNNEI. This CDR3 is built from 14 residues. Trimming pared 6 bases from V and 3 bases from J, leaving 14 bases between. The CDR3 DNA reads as TGTGCCAGCAGACGGACATTCACGTACACTGAAGCTTTCTTT. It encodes CASRRTFTYTEAFF. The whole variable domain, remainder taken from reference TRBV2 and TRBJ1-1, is EPEVTQTPSHQVTQMGQEVILRCVPISNHLYFYWYRQILGQKVEFLVSFYNNEISEKSEIFDDQFSVERPDGSNFTLKIRSTKLEDSAMYFCASRRTFTYTEAFFGQGTRLTVV.